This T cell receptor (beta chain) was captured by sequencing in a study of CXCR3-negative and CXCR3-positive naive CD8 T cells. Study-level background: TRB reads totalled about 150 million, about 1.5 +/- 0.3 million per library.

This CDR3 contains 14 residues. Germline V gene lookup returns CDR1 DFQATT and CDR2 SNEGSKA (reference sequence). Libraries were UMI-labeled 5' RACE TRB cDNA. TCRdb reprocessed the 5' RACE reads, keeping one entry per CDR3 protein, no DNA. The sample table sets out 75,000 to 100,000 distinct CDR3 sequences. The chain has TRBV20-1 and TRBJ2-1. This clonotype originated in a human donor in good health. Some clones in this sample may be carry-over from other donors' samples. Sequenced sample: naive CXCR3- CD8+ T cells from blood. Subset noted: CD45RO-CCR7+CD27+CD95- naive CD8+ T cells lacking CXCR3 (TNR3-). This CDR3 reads CSDIPRGAYNEQFF.